This T cell receptor beta chain came from a study of Graves' ophthalmopathy and Graves' hyperthyroidism. Study results and caveats: Ophthalmopathy progression predictions by the model showed nearly 75% specificity and 70.59% sensitivity. Using 13 signatures, a model distinguished ophthalmopathy from stable hyperthyroidism, reaching around 87% sensitivity and 81.08% specificity.

This clonotype occurred many times. Its antigen is currently unknown. CDR1 is SGHRS, CDR2 YFSETQ, per germline. V was pared by 0 bases and J by 8 bases, with 11 bases between. The CDR3 is 13 amino acids. Hyperthyroidism was new, under 2 months, in patients aged 18 to 65. Diagnosis used clinical symptoms, serum thyroxine, TRAb, thyroid ultrasound and orbital computed tomography. For repertoire sequencing, the TCR beta CDR3 regions were amplified from RNA transcripts. HTBI-primed RT-PCR formed the first round, and a multiplex PCR formed the second. TCRdb independently ran MiXCR on the multiplex PCR reads; one entry per CDR3 protein. The sample lists approximately 540,000 distinct CDR3 sequences; about 35% were seen once.

The sample comprised peripheral blood or thyroid tissue (not recorded which). The rearrangement uses TRBV5-1 and TRBJ1-2; D possibly corresponds to TRBD1 (5 bases). This clonotype originated in an adult man with Graves' hyperthyroidism. The DNA of the CDR3 is TGCGCCAGCAGCTTGGTTCCAGGGAAAGGCTACACCTTC. It yields the protein CASSLVPGKGYTF.